The clone carrying this T cell receptor (beta chain) was recorded at least ten times. Antigen: not known. This entry is derived from a study of early T cells in non-severe SARS-CoV-2 infection. Study summary: Sequencing of unsorted whole blood was done on bulk RNA, leaving chains unpaired.

Study conclusions and caveats: Matching with VDJdb favored anti-spike CD8 responses (missing private and CD4 specificities).

Unique molecular identifiers tagged individual cDNA molecules. TCRdb re-analysed the 5' RACE reads in MiXCR, keeping a single row per CDR3 protein. The repertoire holds tens of thousands of distinct CDR3 sequences, with under 8.5% as singletons. Germline CDR1 and CDR2: SGHTA and FQGNSA. Trimming removed 1 base at V and 1 base at J, with 2 bases between. This CDR3 has 13 residues. This material consisted of whole blood, taken at baseline. The receptor was derived from an adult who was a healthcare worker with PCR-confirmed SARS-CoV-2 infection or an uninfected control (not recorded which). V and J are TRBV7-2 and TRBJ1-5; D gene uncertain. CDR3 in DNA: TGTGCCAGCAGCTTAGAAAGCAATCAGCCCCAGCATTTT. Its protein is CASSLESNQPQHF.